These 20 T cell receptor beta chains came from one sample sequenced in a study of early T cells in non-severe SARS-CoV-2 infection (dated by TCRdb to the early 2020s). Receptors were amplified or captured by 5' RACE. Sequencing used a NextSeq 500. TCRdb's own reprocessing of the public reads used fastp at Q25 and MiXCR and kept productive beta chains. Records with the same CDR3 protein are collapsed into one entry carrying the most frequent genes and DNA. This sample is represented by fewer than 75,000 distinct CDR3 sequences; around 20% of them were singletons. The top ten clones comprise approximately 17% of the sample. Sequencing was performed on whole blood, taken at baseline. The receptors were sampled from an adult who was a healthcare worker with PCR-confirmed SARS-CoV-2 infection or an uninfected control (not recorded which).

The chain carries TRBV5-4 and TRBJ2-3; possible D gene TRBD2, 7 bases. CDR1 SGHNT and CDR2 YYREEE come from the germline V gene (reference sequence). V was clipped by 4 bases and J by 0 bases, with 12 bases between them. The CDR3 runs to 15 residues. The CDR3 nucleotides read TGTGCCAGCAGCCCACGGGGGGCTAGCACAGATACGCAGTATTTT. Translated: CASSPRGASTDTQYF. Full variable domain (outside the CDR3, taken from reference TRBV5-4 and TRBJ2-3): ETGVTQSPTHLIKTRGQQVTLRCSSQSGHNTVSWYQQALGQGPQFIFQYYREEENGRGNFPPRFSGLQFPNYSSELNVNALELDDSALYLCASSPRGASTDTQYFGPGTRLTVL.

This clonotype was counted only a few times. This chain links TRBV5-8 with TRBJ2-3; 7 bases are shared with TRBD1. The V and J ends lost 3 bases and 4 bases, in that order; junction bases with no gene match: 5. The CDR3 has 14 residues. CDR1 is SGHTS, CDR2 YDEGEE, per germline. The CDR3 coding sequence is TGTGCCAGCAGCTCTACAGGGGCATCAGATACGCAGTATTTT. Translation: CASSSTGASDTQYF.

V is TRBV27 and J is TRBJ1-6; 7 bases line up with TRBD1. Germline V gene sequence: CDR1 MNHEY, CDR2 SMNVEV (reference sequence). The CDR3 totals 13 residues. V dropped 6 bases and J dropped 9; count of bases not matched to a gene: 5. In DNA form, the CDR3 reads TGTGCCAGCAGGGTCGACAGGGTTTCACCCCTCCACTTT. This codes for CASRVDRVSPLHF.

Concerning this clonotype: The junction shows a germline mismatch at one end, possibly a read error. The chain carries TRBV6-6 and TRBJ2-3; 12 nucleotides align to TRBD2. The CDR3 totals 15 residues. The germline V gene has CDR1 MNHNY and CDR2 SVGAGI (reference sequence). CDR3 in amino acids: CASSYLAGGPDTRYF. The CDR3 coding sequence is TGTGCCAGCAGTTATCTAGCGGGGGGGCCAGATACGCGGTATTTT.

CDR3 DNA: TGCAGTGCTAGAGGAGGGGACACTGAAGCTTTCTTT. Encoded protein: CSARGGDTEAFF. The V gene is TRBV20-1, the J gene TRBJ1-1; possibly TRBD1 for D (5 bases). This CDR3 contains 12 residues. Trimming left V 1 base short and J 3 bases short, with 6 bases between. Germline V gene lookup returns CDR1 DFQATT and CDR2 SNEGSKA (reference sequence).

The J gene is TRBJ2-7, the V gene TRBV10-3; D is possibly TRBD1 (5 bases). This CDR3 comprises 13 residues. Per the germline V gene, CDR1 is ENHRY and CDR2 is SYGVKD. Trimming removed 4 bases from V and 2 bases from J, with 9 bases in between. The CDR3 spells CAISADTTYEQYF. CDR3 coding DNA: TGTGCCATCAGTGCGGACACCACCTACGAGCAGTACTTC.

This clonotype was counted a few times. The chain employs TRBV7-9 and TRBJ2-7; 7 bases are a match to TRBD2. Unmatched junction bases numbered 4, after V lost 11 bases and J lost 0 bases. The CDR3 spans 12 residues. The V gene's germline CDR1 is SEHNR and CDR2 FQNEAQ (reference sequence). In DNA, the CDR3 is TGTGCCGCAGCGGGGAGCTCCTACGAGCAGTACTTC. Translation gives CAAAGSSYEQYF.

There are a few counts of this clonotype. The chain carries TRBV7-6 and TRBJ1-1; D not resolved. V lost 5 bases and J lost 5, with 18 bases in between. The length of the CDR3 is 15 residues. Germline-derived CDR1 and CDR2 are SGHVS and FNYEAQ. The CDR3 region is CASSRNPSGGTEAFF. The CDR3 DNA reads as TGTGCCAGCAGCCGAAACCCATCCGGAGGGACTGAAGCTTTCTTT.

The J gene is TRBJ1-6, the V gene TRBV20-1; D remains ambiguous. Trimming took off 0 bases at V and 0 bases at J, with 3 bases between the two ends. From germline, CDR1 is DFQATT and CDR2 SNEGSKA (reference sequence). This CDR3 contains 14 residues. In nucleotides, the CDR3 is TGCAGTGCTAGAGATAGCTCCTATAATTCACCCCTCCACTTT. Translating gives CSARDSSYNSPLHF.

This clonotype has at least ten counts. J is TRBJ1-6 and V is TRBV6-6; D not resolved. Germline CDR1 MNHNY, CDR2 SVGAGI (reference sequence). CDR3 length equals 12 residues. V was cut by 6 bases and J by 6 bases, with 6 bases left in between. For the CDR3, the DNA is TGTGCCAGCAGCCGCGTTAATTCACCCCTCCACTTT. It yields the protein CASSRVNSPLHF.

Only a few counts were recorded for this clonotype. The chain combines TRBV18 with TRBJ2-7, with D tentatively TRBD2 (5 bases). Germline assignment: CDR1 KGHSH and CDR2 LQKENI. V was cut by 2 bases and J by 5 bases, with 13 bases left in between. The CDR3 sequence is 14 residues long. The CDR3 here is CASSPIRGPNEQYF. As DNA, the CDR3 is TGTGCCAGCTCACCAATTCGGGGTCCCAACGAGCAGTACTTC.

The gene calls are TRBV6-5 and TRBJ1-1, with D hard to call. The CDR3 is made up of 13 amino acids. Germline V gives CDR1 MNHEY, CDR2 SVGAGI. V lost 7 bases and J 3 bases, leaving 12 bases between the germline ends. The CDR3 DNA is TGTGCCAGCACGCGTTCCGCGGACACTGAAGCTTTCTTT. This gives the protein CASTRSADTEAFF.

The chain combines TRBV29-1 with TRBJ1-1; no definite D call. In germline, CDR1 is SQVTM, CDR2 ANQGSEA. V lost 2 bases and J lost 1, with 5 bases in between. CDR3 length: 12 residues. The CDR3 loop reads CSVERRNTEAFF. CDR3 nucleotide sequence: TGCAGCGTTGAACGCCGGAACACTGAAGCTTTCTTT.

This clonotype was observed a handful of times. The chain joins TRBV2 to TRBJ1-1; no clear D. Trimming stripped 3 bases from V and 1 base from J, with 6 bases between. Germline values: CDR1 SNHLY, CDR2 FYNNEI. This CDR3 has 13 amino acids. CDR3 region: CASSERPNTEAFF. The DNA for the CDR3 is TGTGCCAGCAGTGAGCGGCCGAACACTGAAGCTTTCTTT.

This clonotype was found many times. V usage is TRBV11-2 and J usage is TRBJ2-7; 8 bases map to TRBD1. CDR1 is SGHAT, CDR2 FQNNGV, per germline. V shed 4 bases and J 4 bases; nucleotides not matched to a gene: 9. This CDR3 has 15 amino acids. The CDR3 DNA reads TGTGCCAGCAGCTCTCCGCGCCACAGGGGGTACGAGCAGTACTTC. The encoded protein is CASSSPRHRGYEQYF.

This clonotype was detected a few times. This rearrangement joins TRBV9 to TRBJ2-3, with no clear D. Germline-derived CDR1 and CDR2 are SGDLS and YYNGEE. Trimming shortened V by 0 bases and J by 5 bases, and 4 bases separated the two germline ends. This CDR3 region has 12 residues. CDR3 sequence: CASSVGEDTQYF. The CDR3 coding sequence is TGTGCCAGCAGCGTAGGAGAAGATACGCAGTATTTT.

CDR3 in amino acids: CASSSSPLQPQHF. CDR3 sequence (DNA): TGTGCCAGCAGTTCGTCCCCCCTTCAGCCCCAGCATTTT. J is TRBJ1-5 and V is TRBV27; D uncertain. The CDR3 consists of 13 residues. The germline V gene encodes CDR1 MNHEY and CDR2 SMNVEV (reference sequence). Trimming shortened V by 4 bases and J by 6 bases, and 10 bases separated the two germline ends.

This clonotype was detected a few times. The V and J genes are TRBV25-1 and TRBJ1-2; D is possibly TRBD1 (5 bases). V lost 7 bases to trimming and J lost 7 bases, with 13 bases between them. The CDR3 has 12 amino acids. Germline CDR1 reads MGHDK; CDR2 reads SYGVNS. CDR3 amino acids: CASMRRDAGYTF. CDR3 in DNA: TGTGCCAGCATGCGCAGGGACGCTGGCTACACCTTC.

The chain couples TRBV28 to TRBJ1-5; tentative D call: TRBD1 (5 bases). The ends were cut back, 6 bases at V and 0 bases at J, with 12 bases in the middle. Germline CDR1 MDHEN, CDR2 SYDVKM. This CDR3 spans 15 amino acids. CDR3 sequence (DNA): TGTGCCAGCAGGCCCGACAGCGGTAGCAATCAGCCCCAGCATTTT. It yields the protein CASRPDSGSNQPQHF.

V gene TRBV7-9 combines with J gene TRBJ2-1; the D gene is possibly TRBD2 (6 bases). V was trimmed by 5 bases and J by 2 bases, leaving 16 bases between them. Per the germline V gene, CDR1 is SEHNR and CDR2 is FQNEAQ (reference sequence). CDR3 length: 16 residues. DNA of the CDR3: TGTGCCAGCAGCCAGAATGTGGCGGGGACCTACAATGAGCAGTTCTTC. Its protein product is CASSQNVAGTYNEQFF.